This TCR beta chain was documented in a study of regulatory T cells in long-lasting Graves disease. Library construction for TCR beta used iRepertoire HTBI primers and Arm-PCR of CDR3 regions. TCRdb analysed the multiplex PCR reads with MiXCR anew, one entry per CDR3 protein. The table lists some 370,000 distinct CDR3 sequences, 10% to 15% of them singletons. The CDR3 covers 14 residues. Trimming cost V 3 bases and J 3 bases, with 8 bases left between them. Many counts were recorded for this clonotype. Time point described: newly diagnosed GD, antithyroid drugs for less than 3 months. Making the TCR library involved RNA that had been extracted from PBMCs. Diagnosis followed American Thyroid Association guidelines for Graves' disease. This sample also belongs to another study, concerning T cells in Graves' hyperthyroidism and ophthalmopathy. Turning to that study: Patients were excluded because of uncontrolled infection, other autoimmune disease, pregnancy or lactation. The TCR CDR3 first-round RT-PCR relied on the HTBI primer set.

The receptor's source is a woman in her late teens or twenties with Graves disease. V and J are TRBV12-3 or TRBV12-4 and TRBJ1-4; D ambiguous. Sequences were derived from peripheral blood mononuclear cells (PBMCs), sampled at new diagnosis, from a patient treated with antithyroid drugs. In DNA form, the CDR3 reads TGTGCCAGCAGTTTGCAGTTTGCTAATGAAAAACTGTTTTTT. As protein: CASSLQFANEKLFF.